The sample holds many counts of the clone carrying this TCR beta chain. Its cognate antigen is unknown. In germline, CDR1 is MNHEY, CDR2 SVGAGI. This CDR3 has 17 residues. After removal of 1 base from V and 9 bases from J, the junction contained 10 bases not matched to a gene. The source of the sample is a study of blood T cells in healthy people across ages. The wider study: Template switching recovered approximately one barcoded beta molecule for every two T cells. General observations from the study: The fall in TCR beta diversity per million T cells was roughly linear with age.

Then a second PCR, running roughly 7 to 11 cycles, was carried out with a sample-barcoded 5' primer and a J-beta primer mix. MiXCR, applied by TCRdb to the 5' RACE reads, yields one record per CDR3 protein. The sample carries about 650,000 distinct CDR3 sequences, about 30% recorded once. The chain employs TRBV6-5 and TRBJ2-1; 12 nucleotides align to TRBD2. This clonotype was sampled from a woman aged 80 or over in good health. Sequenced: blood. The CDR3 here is CASSYYTLAGGPREQFF. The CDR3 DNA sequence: TGTGCCAGCAGTTACTATACCCTAGCGGGGGGGCCCCGTGAGCAGTTCTTC.